This record looks at one T cell receptor (beta chain) sequence and its context. The data originate from a study of patients and donors after allogeneic stem cell transplantation. TCRdb reanalysed the RT-PCR reads using MiXCR and keeps one entry per CDR3 protein. Here the sample spans around 240,000 distinct CDR3 sequences, over 12% being singletons. CDR3 size: 16 residues. The V end was cut by 3 bases, the J end by 4 bases, with 16 bases between. Input material: blood, either unsorted or a sorted T cell fraction (not recorded which). The chain recombines TRBV23-1 with TRBJ2-1; D is perhaps TRBD1 or TRBD2 (5 bases each). TRBV23-1 carries the ORF label, with uncertain function. This TCR was recovered from a human donor who was either an allogeneic HSCT recipient or a stem cell or donor lymphocyte infusion donor (not recorded which). It is not recorded whose cells these are; they may come from a transplant donor. The CDR3, as DNA: TGCGCCAGCAGTCATGCCCGGGGACGACCGTACAATGAGCAGTTCTTC. This translates into CASSHARGRPYNEQFF.